This T cell receptor (beta chain) was recovered during a study of T cells after yellow fever vaccination. This CDR3 has 15 amino acids. The trim removed 1 base at V and 4 bases at J, leaving 5 bases unmatched. The sample holds a few counts of this clonotype. TCRdb reprocessed the 5' RACE reads via MiXCR and lists one record per CDR3 protein. Of hundreds of thousands of distinct CDR3 sequences listed, roughly 13% are singletons. Sequencing was performed on PBMCs, taken on the day of the yellow fever booster vaccination. This receptor was obtained from a man between 25 and 39 years old who received the YFV17D yellow fever vaccine. The gene calls are TRBV5-7 and TRBJ2-3; TRBD1 aligns across 8 bases. TRBV5-7 is designated an ORF whose function remains uncertain. For the CDR3, the DNA is TGTGCCAGCAGCTTGCCTGGACAGGGCTCAGATACGCAGTATTTT. This codes for CASSLPGQGSDTQYF.